This T cell receptor (beta chain) was recovered during a study of blood T cell repertoires in COVID-19. Study at large: The United States, Italy and Spain were the sources of the acute and convalescent COVID-19 samples. PBMCs, B-cell-depleted T cells, or T cells were the source of the cDNA or gDNA that made up the material.

Germline lookup yields CDR1 LNHDA and CDR2 SQIVND (reference sequence). This CDR3 spans 14 amino acids. Trimming stripped 3 bases from V and 11 bases from J, with 19 bases between. Clones were read by immunoSEQ multiplex PCR, and TCRdb kept only the in-frame ones, dropping some. The table lists over 350,000 clones, roughly 89% of them singletons. The J gene is TRBJ1-1, the V gene TRBV19; D gene ambiguous. This clonotype was sampled from a woman aged 25 to 39 with active or convalescent COVID-19. Sequencing was done on a sample of peripheral blood. Here the CDR3 reads CASSIIERTSGAFF. CDR3 DNA: TGTGCCAGTAGTATCATAGAACGGACTTCGGGGGCTTTCTTT.